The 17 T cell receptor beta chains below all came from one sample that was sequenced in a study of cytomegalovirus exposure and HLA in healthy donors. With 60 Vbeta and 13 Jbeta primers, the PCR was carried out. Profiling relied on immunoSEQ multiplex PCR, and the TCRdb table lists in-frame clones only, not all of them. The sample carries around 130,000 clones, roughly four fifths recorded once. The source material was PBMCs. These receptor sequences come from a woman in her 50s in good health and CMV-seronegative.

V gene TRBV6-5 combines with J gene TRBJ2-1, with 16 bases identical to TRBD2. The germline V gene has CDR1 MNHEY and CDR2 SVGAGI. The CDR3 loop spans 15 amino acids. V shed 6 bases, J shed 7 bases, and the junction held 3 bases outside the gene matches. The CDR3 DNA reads TGTGCCAGCAGGGGACTAGCGGGAGGGCCGAATGAGCAGTTCTTC. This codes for CASRGLAGGPNEQFF.

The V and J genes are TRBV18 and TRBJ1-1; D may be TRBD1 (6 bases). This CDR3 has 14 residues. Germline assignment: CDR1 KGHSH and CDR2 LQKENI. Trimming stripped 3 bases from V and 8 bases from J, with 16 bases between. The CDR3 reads CASSPRQDLTEAFF. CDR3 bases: TGTGCCAGCTCACCCCGACAGGACCTGACCGAAGCTTTCTTT.

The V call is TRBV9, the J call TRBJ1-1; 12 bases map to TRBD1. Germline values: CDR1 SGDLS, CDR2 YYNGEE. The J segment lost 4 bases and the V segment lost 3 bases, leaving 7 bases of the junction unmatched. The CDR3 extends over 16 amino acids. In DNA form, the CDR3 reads TGTGCCAGCAGCGCGGGACAGGGGGCGCGGAGCACTGAAGCTTTCTTT. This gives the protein CASSAGQGARSTEAFF. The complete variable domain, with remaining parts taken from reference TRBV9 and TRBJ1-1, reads DSGVTQTPKHLITATGQRVTLRCSPRSGDLSVYWYQQSLDQGLQFLIQYYNGEERAKGNILERFSAQQFPDLHSELNLSSLELGDSALYFCASSAGQGARSTEAFFGQGTRLTVV.

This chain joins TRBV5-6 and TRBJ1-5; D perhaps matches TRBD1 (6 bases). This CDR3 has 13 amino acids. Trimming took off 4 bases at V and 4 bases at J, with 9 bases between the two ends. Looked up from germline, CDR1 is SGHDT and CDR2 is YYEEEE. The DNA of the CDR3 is TGTGCCAGCAGCAAGACAGGTAATCAGCCCCAGCATTTT. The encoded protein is CASSKTGNQPQHF.

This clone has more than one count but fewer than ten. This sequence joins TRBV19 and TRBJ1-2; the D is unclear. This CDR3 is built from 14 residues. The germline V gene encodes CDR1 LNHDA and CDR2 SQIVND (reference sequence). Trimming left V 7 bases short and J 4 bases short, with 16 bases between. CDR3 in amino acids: CASKGGAITYGYTF. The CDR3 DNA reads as TGTGCCAGTAAAGGAGGCGCCATCACCTATGGCTACACCTTC.

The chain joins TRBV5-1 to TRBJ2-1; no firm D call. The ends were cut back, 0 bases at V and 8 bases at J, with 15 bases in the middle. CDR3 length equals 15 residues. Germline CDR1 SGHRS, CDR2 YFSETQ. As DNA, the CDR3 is TGCGCCAGCAGCTTGGAAGCAGGCCGACAACATGAGCAGTTCTTC. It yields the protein CASSLEAGRQHEQFF.

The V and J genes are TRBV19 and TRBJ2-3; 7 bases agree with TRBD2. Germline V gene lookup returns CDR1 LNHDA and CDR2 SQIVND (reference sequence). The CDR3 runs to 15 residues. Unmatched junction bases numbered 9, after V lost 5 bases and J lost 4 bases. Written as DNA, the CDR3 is TGTGCCAGTAGTCTTCCGGGACTAAGTTCAGATACGCAGTATTTT. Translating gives CASSLPGLSSDTQYF. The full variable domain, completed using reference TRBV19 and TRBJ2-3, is DGGITQSPKYLFRKEGQNVTLSCEQNLNHDAMYWYRQDPGQGLRLIYYSQIVNDFQKGDIAEGYSVSREKKESFPLTVTSAQKNPTAFYLCASSLPGLSSDTQYFGPGTRLTVL.

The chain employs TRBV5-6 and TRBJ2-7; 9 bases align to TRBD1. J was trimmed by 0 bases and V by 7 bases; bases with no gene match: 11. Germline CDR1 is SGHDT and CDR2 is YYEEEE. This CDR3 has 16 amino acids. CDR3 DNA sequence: TGTGCCAGCGCGGACAGGGGTGTCATGAGCTCCTACGAGCAGTACTTC. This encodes CASADRGVMSSYEQYF.

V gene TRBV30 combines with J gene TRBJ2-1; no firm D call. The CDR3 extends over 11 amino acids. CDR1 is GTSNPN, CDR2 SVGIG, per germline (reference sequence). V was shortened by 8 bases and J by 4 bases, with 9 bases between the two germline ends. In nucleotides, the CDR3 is TGTGCCCGAGTCCAATACAATGAGCAGTTCTTC. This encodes CARVQYNEQFF.

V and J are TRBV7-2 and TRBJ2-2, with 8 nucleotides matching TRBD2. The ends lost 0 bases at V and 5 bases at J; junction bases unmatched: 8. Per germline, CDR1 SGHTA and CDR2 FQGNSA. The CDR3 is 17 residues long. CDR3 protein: CASSLAPGGPRTGELFF. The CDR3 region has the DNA TGTGCCAGCAGCTTAGCCCCGGGAGGGCCCAGAACCGGGGAGCTGTTTTTT.

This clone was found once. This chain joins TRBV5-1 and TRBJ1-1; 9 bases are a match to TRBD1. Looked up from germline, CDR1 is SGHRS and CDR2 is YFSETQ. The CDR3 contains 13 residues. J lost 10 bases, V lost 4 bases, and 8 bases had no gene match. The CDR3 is CASSAGTGRRAFF. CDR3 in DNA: TGCGCCAGCAGCGCCGGGACAGGGCGTCGAGCTTTCTTT.

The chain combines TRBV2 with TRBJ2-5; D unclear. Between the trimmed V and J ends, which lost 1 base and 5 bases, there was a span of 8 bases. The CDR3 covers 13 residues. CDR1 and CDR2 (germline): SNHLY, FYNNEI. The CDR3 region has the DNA TGTGCCAGCAGTGAAGGCAGTCAGGAGACCCAGTACTTC. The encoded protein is CASSEGSQETQYF. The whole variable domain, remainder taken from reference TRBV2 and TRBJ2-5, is EPEVTQTPSHQVTQMGQEVILRCVPISNHLYFYWYRQILGQKVEFLVSFYNNEISEKSEIFDDQFSVERPDGSNFTLKIRSTKLEDSAMYFCASSEGSQETQYFGPGTRLLVL.

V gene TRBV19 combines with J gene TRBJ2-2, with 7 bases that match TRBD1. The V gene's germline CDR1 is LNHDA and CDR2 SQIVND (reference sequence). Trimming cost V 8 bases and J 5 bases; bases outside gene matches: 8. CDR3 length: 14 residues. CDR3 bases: TGTGCCAGTTCGGCGACAGGGCATACCGGGGAGCTGTTTTTT. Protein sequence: CASSATGHTGELFF.

The CDR3 is CASSLRLAGHSGANVLTF. The CDR3 DNA reads TGTGCCAGCAGCTTACGACTAGCGGGGCACTCTGGGGCCAACGTCCTGACTTTC. The genes are TRBV11-2 and TRBJ2-6; 11 bases are a match to TRBD2. The length of the CDR3 is 18 residues. V shed 2 bases and J 0 bases; nucleotides not matched to a gene: 3. CDR1 is SGHAT and CDR2 is FQNNGV in the germline V gene.

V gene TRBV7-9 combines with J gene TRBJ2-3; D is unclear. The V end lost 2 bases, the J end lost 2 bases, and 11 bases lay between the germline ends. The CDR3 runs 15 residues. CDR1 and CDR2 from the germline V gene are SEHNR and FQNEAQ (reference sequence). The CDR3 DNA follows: TGTGCCAGCAGCTTAAGCGCCAGTTACACAGATACGCAGTATTTT. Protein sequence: CASSLSASYTDTQYF.

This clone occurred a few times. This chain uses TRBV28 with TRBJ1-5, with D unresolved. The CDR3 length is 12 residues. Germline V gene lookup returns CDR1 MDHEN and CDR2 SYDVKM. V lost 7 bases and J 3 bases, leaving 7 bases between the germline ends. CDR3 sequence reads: CASTQDNQPQHF. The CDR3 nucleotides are TGTGCCAGCACCCAGGACAATCAGCCCCAGCATTTT.

In nucleotides, the CDR3 is TGTGCCTGGACCGCAGTGAACACTGAAGCTTTCTTT. It translates to CAWTAVNTEAFF. The chain carries TRBV30 and TRBJ1-1, with D unresolved. The germline gives CDR1 GTSNPN, CDR2 SVGIG (reference sequence). Between the trimmed V and J ends, which lost 4 bases and 0 bases, there was a span of 6 bases. This CDR3 is built from 12 residues.